This T cell receptor beta chain was retrieved from a study of blood T cell repertoires in COVID-19. About the study: COVID-19 samples, acute and convalescent, were from the United States, Italy and Spain. The analysed material was cDNA or gDNA that came from T cells, B-cell-depleted T cells, or PBMCs.

V shed 7 bases and J 5 bases; nucleotides not matched to a gene: 4. The length of the CDR3 is 12 residues. Germline-derived CDR1 and CDR2 are GTSNPN and SVGIG (reference sequence). Sequenced by immunoSEQ multiplex PCR; TCRdb stores in-frame clones only, minus some. The top ten clones hold about 4.8% of a sample with 65,000 to 100,000 clones, around 88% of them seen once. The origin of this receptor is an elderly woman with acute or convalescent COVID-19. V and J are TRBV30 and TRBJ1-2; TRBD1 matches 10 bases. Sequences were obtained from peripheral blood. The CDR3, as DNA: TGTGCCTTGGACAGGGGGTTTTATGGCTACACCTTC. As protein: CALDRGFYGYTF. Full variable domain (outside the CDR3, taken from reference TRBV30 and TRBJ1-2): SQTIHQWPATLVQPVGSPLSLECTVEGTSNPNLYWYRQAAGRGLQLLFYSVGIGQISSEVPQNLSASRPQDRQFILSSKKLLLSDSGFYLCALDRGFYGYTFGSGTRLTVV.